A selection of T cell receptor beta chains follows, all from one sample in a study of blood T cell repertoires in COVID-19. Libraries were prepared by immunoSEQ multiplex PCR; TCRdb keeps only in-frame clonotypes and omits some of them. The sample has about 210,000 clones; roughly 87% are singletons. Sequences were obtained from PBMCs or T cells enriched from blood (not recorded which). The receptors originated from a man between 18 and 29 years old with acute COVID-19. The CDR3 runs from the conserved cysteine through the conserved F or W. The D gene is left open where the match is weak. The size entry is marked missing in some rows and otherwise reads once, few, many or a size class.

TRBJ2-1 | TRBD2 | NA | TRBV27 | TGTGCCAGCAGTTTACCGCCTAGCGGGATAGGTGAGCAGTTCTTC | CASSLPPSGIGEQFF
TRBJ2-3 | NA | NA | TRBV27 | TGTGCCAGCAGTTTATTCGGGACTGGCGCAGATACGCAGTATTTT | CASSLFGTGADTQYF
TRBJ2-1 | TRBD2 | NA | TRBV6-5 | TGTGCCAGCAGTTTACTAGCGGGTATTAACAATGAGCAGTTCTTC | CASSLLAGINNEQFF
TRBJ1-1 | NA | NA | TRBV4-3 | TGCGCCAGCAGCCAAGAACGTGAGGCCTACCTTGAAGCTTTCTTT | CASSQEREAYLEAFF
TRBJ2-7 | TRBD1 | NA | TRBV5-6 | TGTGCCAGCAGATCGATCAAATCAGGGGGCAATTCGCCTTACGAGCAGTACTTC | CASRSIKSGGNSPYEQYF
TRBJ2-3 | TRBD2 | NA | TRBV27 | TGTGCCAGCAGTTTATCGTCCTTTCCGCGGGAGGCCCACACAGATACGCAGTATTTT | CASSLSSFPREAHTDTQYF
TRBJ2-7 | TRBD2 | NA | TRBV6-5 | TGTGCCAGCAGTTATGGGAGCGGGAGGGGCTACGAGCAGTACTTC | CASSYGSGRGYEQYF
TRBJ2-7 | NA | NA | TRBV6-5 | TGTGCCAGCAGTTACTTGCCTCCGGGATCGGCGGGCGAGCAGTACTTC | CASSYLPPGSAGEQYF
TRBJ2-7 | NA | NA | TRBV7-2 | TGTGCCAGCAGCTTAGAGGGGTCAAGCTCCTACGAGCAGTACTTC | CASSLEGSSSYEQYF
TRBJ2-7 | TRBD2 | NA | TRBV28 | TGTGCCAGCAGCGGACTAGCGGGAGGAAGTGGCTACGAGCAGTACTTC | CASSGLAGGSGYEQYF
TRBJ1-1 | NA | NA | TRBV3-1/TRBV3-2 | TGTGCCAGCAGCCAAGATAGAGCGGACCGAAGCACTGAAGCTTTCTTT | CASSQDRADRSTEAFF
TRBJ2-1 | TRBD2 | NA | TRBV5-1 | TGCGCCAGCAGCTTGGAGGGACTAGCGGGAAACAATGAGCAGTTCTTC | CASSLEGLAGNNEQFF
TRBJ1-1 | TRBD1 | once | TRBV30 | TGTGCCTGGAACGAGGGGGCCACTGAAGCTTTCTTT | CAWNEGATEAFF
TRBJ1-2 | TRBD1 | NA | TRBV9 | TGTGCCAGCAGCGTATCCCCCTCGGGGACAGGGCCTAACTATGGCTACACCTTC | CASSVSPSGTGPNYGYTF
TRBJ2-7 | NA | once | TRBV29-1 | TGCAGCGCTTTCGGCGGGGGCCTCTCCTACGAGCAGTACTTC | CSAFGGGLSYEQYF
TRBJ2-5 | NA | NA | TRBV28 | TGTGCCAGCAGTTCCCCCCCGAAGGGGGAGGAGACCCAGTACTTC | CASSSPPKGEETQYF